This record looks at one TCR beta chain sequence and its context. Produced via immunoSEQ multiplex PCR; TCRdb's table is partial and in-frame only. The sample contains roughly 92,000 clones, 87% of which appear only once. This record belongs to a study of blood T cell repertoires in COVID-19. The trim removed 6 bases at V and 10 bases at J, leaving 8 bases unmatched. CDR3 length equals 13 residues. Germline V gene sequence: CDR1 LGHDT, CDR2 YNNKEL (reference sequence). The clonotype comes from a human donor with acute or convalescent COVID-19. The donor label of this sample is uncertain. The gene calls are TRBV3-1 (or the pseudogene TRBV3-2) and TRBJ1-4; 7 bases match TRBD1. Sequencing was done on a sample of peripheral blood. CDR3 DNA sequence: TGTGCCAGCAGTCGACAGGGTTCCGTAAAACTGTTTTTT. Residues: CASSRQGSVKLFF.